The T cell receptor beta chain described here comes from a study of blood T cell repertoires in COVID-19. Individuals drawn from about two dozen US areas were about 18 to 95 years old. Original handling: Researchers report that nucleated cell counts were estimated from reference gene primer amplification. Profiling relied on immunoSEQ multiplex PCR, and the TCRdb table lists in-frame clones only, not all of them. V, J and clone size are taken as reported in that table, and D and trimming were inferred from the DNA itself. The sample lists roughly 500,000 clones, approximately 90% occurring once. In germline, CDR1 is LNHDA, CDR2 SQIVND (reference sequence). V lost 3 bases to trimming and J lost 2 bases; unmatched junction nucleotides: 5. The CDR3 spans 15 residues.

The sequence derives from a woman aged 40 to 50 who had recovered from COVID-19. This sequence joins TRBV19 and TRBJ1-2; 8 bases are a match to TRBD1. Sequenced: PBMCs or T cells enriched from blood (not recorded which). CDR3 sequence: CASSIGRQGNYGYTF. The CDR3 nucleotides read TGTGCCAGTAGTATTGGGCGACAGGGGAACTATGGCTACACCTTC.